Below, 24 T cell receptor beta chains from the same sample are listed, as sequenced in a study of blood T cell repertoires in COVID-19. Profiled with immunoSEQ multiplex PCR; TCRdb holds only in-frame clones, not every one. The data hold 250,000 to 300,000 clones, with 80% to 90% observed a single time. The specimen sequenced was PBMCs or T cells enriched from blood (not recorded which). Source of these receptors: a woman between 45 and 60 years old who had recovered from COVID-19.

The chain joins TRBV6-2 or TRBV6-3 to TRBJ1-5; D remains ambiguous. The CDR3 spans 14 residues. Trimming stripped 4 bases from V and 2 bases from J, with 9 bases between. Germline V gives CDR1 MNHEY, CDR2 SVGEGT. Here the CDR3 DNA reads TGTGCCAGCAGTTTCTACAGTGGCAATCAGCCCCAGCATTTT. Protein sequence: CASSFYSGNQPQHF.

The DNA for the CDR3 is TGTGCCAGCAGTGAATGGAGGGCTGGGGCCAACGTCCTGACTTTC. Residues: CASSEWRAGANVLTF. The chain couples TRBV6-1 to TRBJ2-6; a weak D match, TRBD2 (6 bases). Germline V gene lookup returns CDR1 MNHNS and CDR2 SASEGT. V lost 2 bases and J 2 bases, leaving 7 bases between the germline ends. CDR3 length: 15 amino acids.

This rearrangement joins TRBV18 to TRBJ2-4; 9 bases are a match to TRBD2. Looked up from germline, CDR1 is KGHSH and CDR2 is LQKENI. CDR3 length equals 16 residues. V shed 4 bases, J shed 2 bases, and the junction held 6 bases outside the gene matches. This CDR3 is CASSRGLAITKNIQYF. CDR3 DNA: TGTGCCAGCTCACGAGGACTAGCGATAACCAAAAACATTCAGTACTTC.

This chain joins TRBV5-4 and TRBJ2-1, with a weak D call TRBD1 (5 bases). V lost 4 bases, J lost 3 bases, and 11 bases lay in between. CDR1 SGHNT and CDR2 YYREEE come from the germline V gene (reference sequence). The CDR3 consists of 14 residues. The CDR3 DNA reads as TGTGCCAGCAGCACGCCGACAGTCTACAATGAGCAGTTCTTC. Encoded protein: CASSTPTVYNEQFF. The full variable domain, with the rest looked up from reference TRBV5-4 and TRBJ2-1, is ETGVTQSPTHLIKTRGQQVTLRCSSQSGHNTVSWYQQALGQGPQFIFQYYREEENGRGNFPPRFSGLQFPNYSSELNVNALELDDSALYLCASSTPTVYNEQFFGPGTRLTVL.

V is TRBV6-5 and J is TRBJ2-7; 10 bases are a match to TRBD1. This CDR3 is 14 amino acids long. Trimming removed 5 bases from V and 2 bases from J; junction bases left unmatched: 3. Germline values: CDR1 MNHEY, CDR2 SVGAGI. CDR3 region: CASSRGQGAYEQYF. The CDR3 nucleotides read TGTGCCAGCAGTAGAGGACAGGGGGCCTACGAGCAGTACTTC.

The chain joins TRBV5-4 to TRBJ1-6; 7 nucleotides align to TRBD1. Trimming cost V 0 bases and J 9 bases; bases outside gene matches: 6. Germline CDR1 SGHNT, CDR2 YYREEE (reference sequence). There are 15 residues in the CDR3. As DNA, the CDR3 is TGTGCCAGCAGCTTGGGGGACAGTAGGATTTCACCCCTCCACTTT. This sequence encodes CASSLGDSRISPLHF.

This clone was seen only a few times. V usage is TRBV4-1 and J usage is TRBJ2-2; D unresolved. The CDR3 consists of 15 residues. V dropped 0 bases and J dropped 3 bases, with 8 bases sitting between them. Germline CDR1 MGHRA, CDR2 YSYEKL. The CDR3 DNA reads TGCGCCAGCAGCCAAGAATCCAGGTACACCGGGGAGCTGTTTTTT. This translates into CASSQESRYTGELFF.

The gene calls are TRBV6-5 and TRBJ2-2, with TRBD2 matching over 13 bases. The CDR3 is made up of 15 amino acids. The junction had 3 bases not matched to a gene; V was cut back by 6 bases and J by 5 bases. Germline loops: CDR1 MNHEY, CDR2 SVGAGI. CDR3 DNA: TGTGCCAGCAGATGGACTAGCGGGAGAACCGGGGAGCTGTTTTTT. The encoded protein is CASRWTSGRTGELFF.

This chain connects TRBV3-1 (or the pseudogene TRBV3-2) to TRBJ2-5; 11 bases are a match to TRBD2. Germline V gene sequence: CDR1 LGHDT, CDR2 YNNKEL (reference sequence). V was clipped by 0 bases and J by 5 bases; unmatched bases: 5. The CDR3 is 16 residues long. CDR3 region: CASSQERLAGGETQYF. For the CDR3, the DNA is TGTGCCAGCAGCCAAGAGAGGCTAGCGGGAGGTGAGACCCAGTACTTC.

This clone was recorded only once. The V call is TRBV10-3, the J call TRBJ2-5; tentatively, D is TRBD1 (5 bases). The CDR3 spans 12 residues. Germline lookup yields CDR1 ENHRY and CDR2 SYGVKD. Trimming cost V 3 bases and J 3 bases, with 5 bases left between them. CDR3 residues: CAISDREETQYF. In nucleotides, the CDR3 is TGTGCCATCAGTGACAGGGAAGAGACCCAGTACTTC.

The table lists this clone with a few counts. The rearrangement links TRBV28 to TRBJ1-6; 8 positions match TRBD1. Germline V gene sequence: CDR1 MDHEN, CDR2 SYDVKM. V lost 8 bases, J lost 3 bases, and 6 bases stayed unmatched. CDR3 size: 15 residues. Written as DNA, the CDR3 is TGTGCCAGCTCCTCGACAGGGGACTATAATTCACCCCTCCACTTT. Protein product: CASSSTGDYNSPLHF.

The chain's CDR3 is CASSLSGGVAFF. The CDR3 region has the DNA TGTGCCAGCAGTTTATCAGGGGGCGTTGCTTTCTTT. The chain couples TRBV27 to TRBJ1-1; 7 nucleotides agree with TRBD1. The V gene's germline CDR1 is MNHEY and CDR2 SMNVEV (reference sequence). The CDR3 extends over 12 amino acids. Losses at the gene ends were 0 bases for V and 11 bases for J; bases not matched to a gene: 3.

The J gene is TRBJ2-1, the V gene TRBV28; possibly TRBD2 for D (5 bases). Germline CDR1 is MDHEN and CDR2 is SYDVKM. V was shortened by 2 bases and J by 8 bases, with 7 bases between the two germline ends. The CDR3 sequence is 12 residues long. Here the CDR3 DNA reads TGTGCCAGCAGTTTAACCGGGGATGAGCAGTTCTTC. This sequence encodes CASSLTGDEQFF. The variable domain in full, completed from reference TRBV28 and TRBJ2-1, reads DVKVTQSSRYLVKRTGEKVFLECVQDMDHENMFWYRQDPGLGLRLIYFSYDVKMKEKGDIPEGYSVSREKKERFSLILESASTNQTSMYLCASSLTGDEQFFGPGTRLTVL.

The chain employs TRBV2 and TRBJ1-5; TRBD1 is a possible D gene (5 bases). Germline values: CDR1 SNHLY, CDR2 FYNNEI. V lost 8 bases and J lost 7, with 21 bases in between. The CDR3 sequence is 15 residues long. As DNA, the CDR3 is TGTGCCAGCGACCCGGGGGGGACGGGGAACCAGCCCCAGCATTTT. This gives the protein CASDPGGTGNQPQHF.

V is TRBV6-1 and J is TRBJ1-4; D is perhaps TRBD1 (5 bases). This CDR3 has 15 amino acids. Germline loops: CDR1 MNHNS, CDR2 SASEGT. The V end lost 3 bases, the J end lost 0 bases, and 8 bases lay between the germline ends. DNA of the CDR3: TGTGCCAGCAGTGACGGGGGAACAACTAATGAAAAACTGTTTTTT. Translation gives CASSDGGTTNEKLFF.

V gene TRBV3-1 (or the pseudogene TRBV3-2) combines with J gene TRBJ1-2; D not resolved. The CDR3 has 11 amino acids. Germline V lookup: CDR1 LGHDT, CDR2 YNNKEL (reference sequence). Trimming shortened V by 2 bases and J by 7 bases, and 5 bases separated the two germline ends. This CDR3 reads CASSQRFGYTF. The CDR3 nucleotides read TGTGCCAGCAGCCAACGTTTTGGCTACACCTTC.

This clone was detected once. This chain connects TRBV24-1 to TRBJ1-2, with a tentative D call TRBD1 (6 bases). The CDR3 loop spans 14 amino acids. With 4 bases removed from V and 4 bases from J, the gap between germline ends came to 12 bases. Germline assignment: CDR1 KGHDR and CDR2 SFDVKD. CDR3 nucleotide sequence: TGTGCCACCAGTGACCCAGGGGCGGGCTATGGCTACACCTTC. It translates to CATSDPGAGYGYTF.

The V and J genes are TRBV9 and TRBJ2-2, with a tentative D call TRBD2 (5 bases). V was trimmed by 4 bases and J by 1 base, leaving 11 bases between them. Germline V gene lookup returns CDR1 SGDLS and CDR2 YYNGEE. This CDR3 is 15 amino acids long. The CDR3 here is CASSPRTVNTGELFF. CDR3 nucleotide sequence: TGTGCCAGCAGCCCCCGGACTGTGAACACCGGGGAGCTGTTTTTT.

The chain has TRBV2 and TRBJ2-7; 8 nucleotides match TRBD1. The V segment lost 5 bases and the J segment 5 bases; nucleotides outside the gene matches: 8. Germline lookup yields CDR1 SNHLY and CDR2 FYNNEI. This CDR3 spans 14 amino acids. Here the CDR3 reads CASSLTGVLDEQYF. Written as DNA, the CDR3 is TGTGCCAGCAGTTTGACAGGGGTATTAGACGAGCAGTACTTC.

The chain recombines TRBV15 with TRBJ1-4; 8 bases fit TRBD1. Germline V gives CDR1 LNHNV, CDR2 YYDKDF (reference sequence). V was clipped by 0 bases and J by 8 bases; unmatched bases: 14. The CDR3 is 18 amino acids. The CDR3 sequence is CATSRDYSEGDRLEKLFF. The CDR3 coding sequence is TGTGCCACCAGCAGAGATTATAGTGAAGGGGACAGGTTAGAAAAACTGTTTTTT.

V and J are TRBV7-9 and TRBJ2-1; 8 bases are shared with TRBD2. V trimming: 8 bases; J trimming: 7 bases; junction bases outside the gene matches: 7. Germline-derived CDR1 and CDR2 are SEHNR and FQNEAQ (reference sequence). The CDR3 runs 13 residues. Here the CDR3 reads CASRAGGQNEQFF. The CDR3 DNA is TGTGCCAGCCGGGCGGGAGGTCAGAATGAGCAGTTCTTC.

The V gene is TRBV2, the J gene TRBJ2-7, with a weak D call TRBD2 (6 bases). The germline gives CDR1 SNHLY, CDR2 FYNNEI. The CDR3 extends over 15 amino acids. The V and J ends lost 6 bases and 3 bases respectively, with 18 bases between them. The CDR3 is CASRRELAYNYEQYF. The CDR3 DNA reads TGTGCCAGCAGGCGGGAACTAGCATACAACTACGAGCAGTACTTC.

The J gene is TRBJ2-1, the V gene TRBV29-1; TRBD2 agrees at 11 bases. This CDR3 contains 17 residues. Germline V gene sequence: CDR1 SQVTM, CDR2 ANQGSEA. J was trimmed by 0 bases and V by 0 bases; bases with no gene match: 4. CDR3 sequence reads: CSVEDSGRVSSYNEQFF. The CDR3 coding sequence is TGCAGCGTTGAAGATAGCGGGAGGGTAAGCTCCTACAATGAGCAGTTCTTC.

The V call is TRBV4-1, the J call TRBJ2-1, with 9 nucleotides matching TRBD1. The germline V gene has CDR1 MGHRA and CDR2 YSYEKL. The trim removed 4 bases at V and 9 bases at J, leaving 16 bases unmatched. The CDR3 has 17 residues. The CDR3 spells CASSRLPGTGIVTEQFF. CDR3 sequence (DNA): TGCGCCAGCAGCCGACTACCGGGGACAGGGATTGTCACTGAGCAGTTCTTC.